This entry lists 4 T cell receptor beta chains sequenced from one sample in a study of blood T cell repertoires in COVID-19. Repertoires were generated with immunoSEQ multiplex PCR, while TCRdb's copy carries only in-frame clones and drops some. This sample has roughly 170,000 clones, with around 85% found just once. What was sequenced was peripheral blood. The source of these receptors is a man between 65 and 85 years old with active or convalescent COVID-19.

The chain is built from TRBV6-1 and TRBJ1-2, with 10 nucleotides matching TRBD1. The ends lost 3 bases at V and 4 bases at J; junction bases unmatched: 5. Germline lookup yields CDR1 MNHNS and CDR2 SASEGT. CDR3 length equals 15 residues. The CDR3 reads CASSDAGQGLYGYTF. CDR3 DNA sequence: TGTGCCAGCAGTGATGCGGGACAGGGGCTCTATGGCTACACCTTC.

V and J are TRBV18 and TRBJ1-2, with 8 nucleotides matching TRBD1. The germline V gene encodes CDR1 KGHSH and CDR2 LQKENI. After removal of 3 bases from V and 4 bases from J, the junction contained 1 base not matched to a gene. The CDR3 sequence is 13 residues long. The CDR3 sequence: CASSPDRVYGYTF. The CDR3 nucleotides read TGTGCCAGCTCACCGGACAGGGTCTATGGCTACACCTTC.

The rearrangement joins TRBV5-1 to TRBJ2-2, with D possibly being TRBD1 (6 bases). This CDR3 is 15 amino acids long. The germline gives CDR1 SGHRS, CDR2 YFSETQ. Deletions cut 1 base from V and 4 bases from J, with 11 bases between. The CDR3 DNA reads TGCGCCAGCAGCTTGCCAGGGGCGGGCACCGGGGAGCTGTTTTTT. Protein: CASSLPGAGTGELFF. Using reference TRBV5-1 and TRBJ2-2 for the parts outside the CDR3, the full variable domain is KAGVTQTPRYLIKTRGQQVTLSCSPISGHRSVSWYQQTPGQGLQFLFEYFSETQRNKGNFPGRFSGRQFSNSRSEMNVSTLELGDSALYLCASSLPGAGTGELFFGEGSRLTVL.

This clone was detected only once. V is TRBV5-1 and J is TRBJ1-3, with no clear D. The V gene lost 0 bases and the J gene lost 4 bases, with 17 bases spanning the gap. This CDR3 has 17 amino acids. Germline V lookup: CDR1 SGHRS, CDR2 YFSETQ. The CDR3 here is CASSLDSGALYGNTIYF. The DNA for the CDR3 is TGCGCCAGCAGCTTGGACAGTGGTGCACTCTACGGAAACACCATATATTTT.